This TCR beta chain emerged from a study of graft-versus-host responses after intestinal transplantation. Study-level findings and limits: GvH clones were found in recipient marrow; some appeared first in ileum or blood. There was an association between peak levels of circulating GvH clones and early post-transplant HvG declines. The study found high graft-versus-host to host-versus-graft clonal ratios in allografts of patients with graft-donor T cell macrochimerism.

Trimming shortened V by 6 bases and J by 3 bases, and 14 bases separated the two germline ends. CDR3 size: 14 residues. CDR1 is SQVTM and CDR2 is ANQGSEA in the germline V gene. The protocol was immunoSEQ multiplex PCR, while the TCRdb copy is restricted to in-frame clones and leaves out a portion. The sample includes around 95,000 clones, roughly 90% seen only once; the top ten take 0.95%. Concerning this clone: Antigen: not known.

This receptor was taken from a human donor who was the organ donor for an intestinal transplant. Sequencing used unstimulated CD4+ T cells sorted from spleen or lymph node cells, obtained before transplant. The chain uses TRBV29-1 and TRBJ1-4; the D gene is possibly TRBD1 (6 bases). CDR3 nucleotides: TGCAGCGTCGCTTCGGACAGATCTAATGAAAAACTGTTTTTT. Its translation is CSVASDRSNEKLFF.